Each of the 15 T cell receptor beta chains below was sequenced from the same sample in a study of early T cells in non-severe SARS-CoV-2 infection. TCRdb re-called the 5' RACE reads through MiXCR, storing one row per CDR3 protein. Seen here are 70,000 to 75,000 distinct CDR3 sequences, roughly an eighth observed once, and the top ten hold more than 13%. The sample taken for sequencing was whole blood. The receptors shown here come from an adult who was a healthcare worker with PCR-confirmed SARS-CoV-2 infection or an uninfected control (not recorded which).

This clonotype occurred a few times. The chain links TRBV5-1 to TRBJ2-2; weak D call: TRBD1 (5 bases). The germline V gene has CDR1 SGHRS and CDR2 YFSETQ. Trimming took off 2 bases at V and 3 bases at J, with 11 bases between the two ends. The CDR3 contains 15 residues. CDR3 region: CASSFSGPDTGELFF. The CDR3 bases are TGCGCCAGCAGCTTTTCAGGGCCGGACACCGGGGAGCTGTTTTTT.

This clonotype was recorded many times. The chain is built from TRBV18 and TRBJ2-7; D remains unclear. The CDR3 sequence is 12 residues long. The ends were cut back, 4 bases at V and 7 bases at J, with 11 bases in the middle. CDR1 and CDR2 from the germline V gene are KGHSH and LQKENI. This chain's CDR3 is CASSRWIEEQYF. The CDR3 nucleotides read TGTGCCAGCTCACGATGGATAGAAGAGCAGTACTTC.

This chain links TRBV7-9 with TRBJ2-1; D unclear. Trimming cost V 5 bases and J 5 bases, with 16 bases left between them. The CDR3 contains 15 residues. The germline V gene encodes CDR1 SEHNR and CDR2 FQNEAQ (reference sequence). The CDR3 sequence: CASSPLLPVDNEQFF. Written as DNA, the CDR3 is TGTGCCAGCAGCCCCCTCCTCCCAGTCGACAATGAGCAGTTCTTC.

This clonotype has only a few counts. The chain recombines TRBV7-6 with TRBJ2-4; TRBD2 is a possible D gene (6 bases). Germline V gives CDR1 SGHVS, CDR2 FNYEAQ. V gave up 1 base and J gave up 9 bases, with 10 bases separating them. CDR3 length: 13 amino acids. CDR3 in DNA: TGTGCCAGCAGCTTAGGTGCGGGGACCATTCAGTACTTC. Translating it yields CASSLGAGTIQYF.

This clonotype occurred a few times. The chain combines TRBV27 with TRBJ2-1; TRBD1 agrees at 7 bases. Germline lookup yields CDR1 MNHEY and CDR2 SMNVEV (reference sequence). After removal of 5 bases from V and 7 bases from J, the junction contained 5 bases not matched to a gene. The CDR3 has 13 residues. CDR3 sequence reads: CASSDRARNEQFF. The CDR3 DNA reads as TGTGCCAGCAGTGACAGGGCACGGAATGAGCAGTTCTTC.

This clonotype was seen a handful of times. The chain uses TRBV6-5 and TRBJ2-7; D is ambiguous. Trimming left V 2 bases short and J 11 bases short, with 13 bases between. The CDR3 is 12 residues long. Germline loops: CDR1 MNHEY, CDR2 SVGAGI. The CDR3 DNA is TGTGCCAGCAGTTACACCCGTACTGCGGAGTACTTC. Protein sequence: CASSYTRTAEYF.

The rearrangement links TRBV7-6 to TRBJ2-2; 7 bases are a match to TRBD1. The CDR3 spans 15 residues. The V segment lost 5 bases and the J segment 1 base; nucleotides outside the gene matches: 4. In germline, CDR1 is SGHVS, CDR2 FNYEAQ. The DNA of the CDR3 is TGTGCCAGCAGCCGCGACAGGGAGAACACCGGGGAGCTGTTTTTT. This codes for CASSRDRENTGELFF.

This clonotype showed up just a few times. This chain links TRBV3-1 with TRBJ1-1; possibly TRBD1 for D (5 bases). Germline assignment: CDR1 LGHDT and CDR2 YNNKEL (reference sequence). With 1 base removed from V and 5 bases from J, the gap between germline ends came to 11 bases. This CDR3 has 14 residues. The DNA for the CDR3 is TGTGCCAGCAGCCAAGCGGGGGTGGGAACTGAAGCTTTCTTT. Protein: CASSQAGVGTEAFF.

This clonotype was counted between two and nine times. The chain is built from TRBV5-5 and TRBJ1-5; D is uncertain. Trimming took off 1 base at V and 5 bases at J, with 7 bases between the two ends. The V gene's germline CDR1 is SGHKS and CDR2 YYEKEE (reference sequence). CDR3 length equals 13 residues. The chain's CDR3 is CASSLSSDQPQHF. In DNA, the CDR3 is TGTGCCAGCAGCTTGAGTTCGGATCAGCCCCAGCATTTT.

This clonotype was seen many times. The V gene is TRBV5-1, the J gene TRBJ2-5; no firm D call. The CDR3 spans 13 residues. Germline values: CDR1 SGHRS, CDR2 YFSETQ. Trimming cost V 4 bases and J 4 bases, with 11 bases left between them. This chain's CDR3 is CASSPRYTETQYF. CDR3 DNA: TGCGCCAGCAGCCCGAGGTATACAGAGACCCAGTACTTC.

This clonotype was observed many times. The rearrangement joins TRBV28 to TRBJ2-7; 7 bases are a match to TRBD1. CDR1 and CDR2 from the germline V gene are MDHEN and SYDVKM. V shed 7 bases and J 5 bases; nucleotides not matched to a gene: 14. The CDR3 runs to 15 residues. CDR3 bases: TGTGCCAGCACCCCCAGAGCAGGGGGTATCCACGAGCAGTACTTC. Translated: CASTPRAGGIHEQYF.

In this sample, this clonotype turned up a few times. The chain is built from TRBV12-3 or TRBV12-4 and TRBJ1-1; D unclear. This CDR3 has 11 amino acids. CDR3: CAIAKGTEAFF. The CDR3 DNA reads as TGTGCGATCGCGAAGGGCACTGAAGCTTTCTTT.

This sequence joins TRBV7-2 and TRBJ2-7, with D perhaps TRBD2 (6 bases). Per the germline V gene, CDR1 is SGHTA and CDR2 is FQGNSA. CDR3 length equals 12 residues. The ends were cut back, 4 bases at V and 8 bases at J, with 12 bases in the middle. CDR3 nucleotides: TGTGCCAGCAGCTCAAGGAGGGAAAAGCAGTACTTC. Residues: CASSSRREKQYF. Complete variable domain (other parts from reference TRBV7-2 and TRBJ2-7): GAGVSQSPSNKVTEKGKDVELRCDPISGHTALYWYRQSLGQGLEFLIYFQGNSAPDKSGLPSDRFSAERTGGSVSTLTIQRTQQEDSAVYLCASSSRREKQYFGPGTRLTVT.

The chain is built from TRBV20-1 and TRBJ2-5; 10 nucleotides align to TRBD2. From germline, CDR1 is DFQATT and CDR2 SNEGSKA (reference sequence). The CDR3 is made up of 16 amino acids. V shed 1 base and J 1 base; nucleotides not matched to a gene: 6. The CDR3 spells CSARVPSGGGQETQYF. DNA of the CDR3: TGCAGTGCTAGAGTGCCTAGCGGGGGAGGCCAAGAGACCCAGTACTTC.

Many counts were recorded for this clonotype. The gene calls are TRBV29-1 and TRBJ1-1, with D uncertain. Trimming left V 1 base short and J 6 bases short, with 9 bases between. There are 12 residues in the CDR3. Looked up from germline, CDR1 is SQVTM and CDR2 is ANQGSEA. CDR3 in amino acids: CSVEVGRSEAFF. DNA of the CDR3: TGCAGCGTTGAAGTGGGCAGATCTGAAGCTTTCTTT. The full variable domain, rest sourced from reference TRBV29-1 and TRBJ1-1, is SAVISQKPSRDICQRGTSLTIQCQVDSQVTMMFWYRQQPGQSLTLIATANQGSEATYESGFVIDKFPISRPNLTFSTLTVSNMSPEDSSIYLCSVEVGRSEAFFGQGTRLTVV.